This T cell receptor (beta chain) was sequenced for a study of blood T cell repertoires in COVID-19 (dated by TCRdb to the early 2020s). Some background on the complete study: Samples from collaborators originated in the United States, Italy and Spain and spanned both the acute and convalescent phases of COVID-19. Nearly every sample came with metadata listing a de-identified subject ID, COVID-19 status, age in years and sex. Where available, HLA class I and class II types were taken from metadata supplied by the sample provider and were not determined by assay-based typing. Deeply sampled blood TCRbeta repertoires from subjects exposed to, actively infected with, or recovered from COVID-19 were included in the dataset. The samples were drawn from two sources: the first 160 participants of the ongoing ImmuneRACE study, and 1,254 subjects contributed by 6 global collaborators. A freely available public database, intended as a resource for researchers studying the immune response to SARS-CoV-2, is where the repertoires were released. The prospective study material was composed of cDNA or gDNA derived from T cells, B-cell-depleted T cells, or PBMCs.

What the work shows at the level of the full study, not this receptor alone: The quantity of clinical and demographic metadata differed by source and by participant and was supplied without curation.

The germline V gene provides CDR1 SGHTA and CDR2 FQGNSA. V is clipped by 4 bases and J by 2 bases, and the sequence between their germline boundaries is 13 bases long. Including the terminal cysteine and phenylalanine, the CDR3 comprises 15 residues. This entry keeps only the CDR3 DNA: 45 bases, framed from base 1. Each collaborating institution followed its own protocols to collect whole blood in K2EDTA tubes. For TCRbeta analysis, collaborator samples were shipped as frozen whole blood, as isolated PBMCs, or as DNA extracted from either sample type. Worth noting for this clone: Its recognized antigen is unknown. No per-base quality is available; no much larger clone lies one base away.

The immunoSEQ Assay, a bias-controlled multiplex PCR, was used to amplify TCRbeta CDR3 regions from genomic DNA. Under the source paper's analysis protocol: Nucleated cell counts per sample were estimated from amplification of reference gene primers within the assay. To quantify the absolute abundance of each unique TCRbeta CDR3 rearrangement, sequence reads were collapsed and filtered. For each sample, productive Simpson clonality was calculated by taking the square root of Simpson's diversity index across productive rearrangements. TCRdb re-hosts the immuneACCESS table, in-frame sequences only. Its copies lack some clones; in the studies checked, an unresolved V gene accounts for under half of them, and the cause for the rest is not known. V and J calls and clone size come straight from that table; D and trimming were deduced from the DNA. The sample table lists around 24,000 clones, around 86% of them with a count of one. Together, the top ten hold roughly 57% of the sample.

The sequence links TRBV7-2 to TRBJ2-3, with TRBD2 as a weak D call on 5 bases. The sample consisted of peripheral blood. This receptor was taken from a woman aged 80 or older with acute or convalescent COVID-19. The CDR3 protein sequence reads: CASSSSSWATDTQYF. The DNA sequence reads TGTGCCAGCAGCTCATCTAGCTGGGCCACAGATACGCAGTATTTT.